The 5 T cell receptor beta chains listed next were all sequenced from one sample in a study of technical replicates of blood from several donors. TCRdb's copy holds only in-frame clones and misses some; the assay was immunoSEQ multiplex PCR. The repertoire holds 45,000 to 65,000 clones, with approximately 94% as singletons. Sequencing was carried out using T cells isolated from PBMCs. These receptors came from a human donor in good health.

The chain links TRBV11-1 to TRBJ2-7; possibly TRBD1 for D (5 bases). CDR1 is SGHAT, CDR2 FQDESV, per germline (reference sequence). The V and J ends lost 5 bases and 2 bases respectively, with 7 bases between them. CDR3 length: 12 residues. The CDR3 nucleotides read TGTGCCAGCAGCCCCAGGGCCTACGAGCAGTACTTC. This translates into CASSPRAYEQYF.

This clone appeared a few times. This chain joins TRBV7-9 and TRBJ1-1; 7 bases match TRBD1. The CDR3 covers 12 residues. V gave up 9 bases and J gave up 0 bases; unmatched junction bases: 1. Germline-derived CDR1 and CDR2 are SEHNR and FQNEAQ (reference sequence). The CDR3 protein is CASGTVNTEAFF. The CDR3 DNA follows: TGTGCCAGTGGGACAGTGAACACTGAAGCTTTCTTT.

This chain uses TRBV23-1 with TRBJ2-7, with 8 bases lining up with TRBD1. Being an ORF, TRBV23-1 has a function that is uncertain. The CDR3 loop spans 14 amino acids. The junction had 4 bases not matched to a gene; V was cut back by 6 bases and J by 0 bases. CDR3 nucleotides: TGCGCCAGCAGCACAGGGGGACTCTCCTACGAGCAGTACTTC. Protein sequence: CASSTGGLSYEQYF.

V is TRBV5-1 and J is TRBJ2-5; TRBD2 matches at 11 bases. The CDR3 sequence is 15 residues long. Trimming cost V 4 bases and J 2 bases; bases outside gene matches: 4. Germline CDR1 reads SGHRS; CDR2 reads YFSETQ. This CDR3 reads CASSRGLAVQETQYF. The CDR3 DNA reads TGCGCCAGCAGCCGGGGACTAGCGGTACAAGAGACCCAGTACTTC.

The V gene is TRBV15, the J gene TRBJ2-1, with D unresolved. The CDR3 is 12 residues long. Trimming cost V 1 base and J 7 bases, with 5 bases left between them. Germline assignment: CDR1 LNHNV and CDR2 YYDKDF (reference sequence). CDR3 sequence (DNA): TGTGCCACCAGCAGAGCTTTTAATGAGCAGTTCTTC. Translating gives CATSRAFNEQFF. The complete variable domain, with remaining parts taken from reference TRBV15 and TRBJ2-1, reads DAMVIQNPRYQVTQFGKPVTLSCSQTLNHNVMYWYQQKSSQAPKLLFHYYDKDFNNEADTPDNFQSRRPNTSFCFLDIRSPGLGDTAMYLCATSRAFNEQFFGPGTRLTVL.